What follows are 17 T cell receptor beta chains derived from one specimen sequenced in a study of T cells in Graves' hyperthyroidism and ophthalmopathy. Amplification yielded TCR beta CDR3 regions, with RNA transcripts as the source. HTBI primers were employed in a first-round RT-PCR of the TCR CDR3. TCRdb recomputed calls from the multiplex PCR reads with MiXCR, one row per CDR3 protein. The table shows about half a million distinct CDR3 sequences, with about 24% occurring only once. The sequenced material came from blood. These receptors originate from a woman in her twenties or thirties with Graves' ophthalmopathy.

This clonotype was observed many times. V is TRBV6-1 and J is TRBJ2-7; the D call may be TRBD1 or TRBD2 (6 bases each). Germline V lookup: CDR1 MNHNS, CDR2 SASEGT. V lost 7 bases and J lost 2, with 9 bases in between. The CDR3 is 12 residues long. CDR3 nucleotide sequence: TGTGCCAGCACGGAGGGGGCCTACGAGCAGTACTTC. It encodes CASTEGAYEQYF.

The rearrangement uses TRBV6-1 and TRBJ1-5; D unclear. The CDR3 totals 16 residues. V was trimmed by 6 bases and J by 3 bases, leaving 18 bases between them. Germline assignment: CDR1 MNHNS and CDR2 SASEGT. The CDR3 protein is CASSPLTGPLNQPQHF. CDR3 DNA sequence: TGTGCCAGCAGCCCCTTAACCGGGCCCCTCAATCAGCCCCAGCATTTT.

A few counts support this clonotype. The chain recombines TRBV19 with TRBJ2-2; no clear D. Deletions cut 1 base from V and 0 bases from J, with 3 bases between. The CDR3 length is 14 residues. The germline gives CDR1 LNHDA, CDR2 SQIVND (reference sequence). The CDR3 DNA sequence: TGTGCCAGTAGTATAGCTGCGAACACCGGGGAGCTGTTTTTT. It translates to CASSIAANTGELFF.

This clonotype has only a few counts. CDR3 DNA sequence: TGCAGCGTTGAAGGGGAGGAGGTAGTGAGCTACACCTTC. Residues: CSVEGEEVVSYTF. This chain links TRBV29-1 with TRBJ1-2, with D unresolved. The CDR3 extends over 13 amino acids. Trimming stripped 1 base from V and 9 bases from J, with 15 bases between. CDR1 SQVTM and CDR2 ANQGSEA come from the germline V gene.

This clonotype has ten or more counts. In nucleotides, the CDR3 is TGTGCCAGCAGCCCTCTTGTGACAGGGGGAGGCTACACCTTC. Encoded protein: CASSPLVTGGGYTF. This chain connects TRBV7-2 to TRBJ1-2; 9 bases line up with TRBD1. Trimming took 5 bases from V and 8 from J; bases not matched to a gene: 9. This CDR3 region has 14 residues. Germline values: CDR1 SGHTA, CDR2 FQGNSA.

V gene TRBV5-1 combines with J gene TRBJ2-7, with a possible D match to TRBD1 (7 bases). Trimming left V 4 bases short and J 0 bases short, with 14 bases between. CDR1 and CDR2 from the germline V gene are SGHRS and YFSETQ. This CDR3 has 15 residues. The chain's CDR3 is CASSGGTVPSYEQYF. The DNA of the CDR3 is TGCGCCAGCAGCGGGGGGACAGTTCCCTCCTACGAGCAGTACTTC.

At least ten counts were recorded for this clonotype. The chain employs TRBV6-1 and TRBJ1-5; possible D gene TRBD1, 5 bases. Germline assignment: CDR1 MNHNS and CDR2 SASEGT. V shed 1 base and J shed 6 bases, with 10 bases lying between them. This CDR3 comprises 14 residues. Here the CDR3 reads CASSEGQGFQPQHF. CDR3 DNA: TGTGCCAGCAGTGAAGGGCAGGGCTTTCAGCCCCAGCATTTT.

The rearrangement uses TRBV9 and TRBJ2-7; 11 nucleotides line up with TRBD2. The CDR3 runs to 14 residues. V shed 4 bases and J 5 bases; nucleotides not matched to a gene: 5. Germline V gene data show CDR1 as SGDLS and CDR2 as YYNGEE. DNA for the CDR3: TGTGCCAGCAGCACACTAGCGGGAGCTAACGAGCAGTACTTC. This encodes CASSTLAGANEQYF. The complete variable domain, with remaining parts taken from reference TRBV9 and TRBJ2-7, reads DSGVTQTPKHLITATGQRVTLRCSPRSGDLSVYWYQQSLDQGLQFLIQYYNGEERAKGNILERFSAQQFPDLHSELNLSSLELGDSALYFCASSTLAGANEQYFGPGTRLTVT.

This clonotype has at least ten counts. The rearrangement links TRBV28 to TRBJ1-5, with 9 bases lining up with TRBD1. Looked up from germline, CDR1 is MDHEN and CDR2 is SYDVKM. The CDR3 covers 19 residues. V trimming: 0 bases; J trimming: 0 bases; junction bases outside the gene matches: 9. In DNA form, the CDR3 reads TGTGCCAGCAGTTTATGGCAGGGGACAGGGAAGTATAGCAATCAGCCCCAGCATTTT. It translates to CASSLWQGTGKYSNQPQHF.

The CDR3 DNA sequence: TGTGCCAGCAGTCAGGCCGTACGAGGGGAGACCCAGTACTTC. This sequence encodes CASSQAVRGETQYF. The J gene is TRBJ2-5, the V gene TRBV6-1; tentatively, D is TRBD2 (5 bases). Germline V lookup: CDR1 MNHNS, CDR2 SASEGT. The V and J ends lost 5 bases and 5 bases respectively, with 15 bases between them. The length of the CDR3 is 14 residues.

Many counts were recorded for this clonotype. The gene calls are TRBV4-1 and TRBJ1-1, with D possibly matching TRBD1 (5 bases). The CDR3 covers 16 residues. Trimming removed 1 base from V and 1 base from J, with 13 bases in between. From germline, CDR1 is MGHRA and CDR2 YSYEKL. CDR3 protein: CASSQGYKGPNTEAFF. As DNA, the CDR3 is TGCGCCAGCAGCCAAGGATACAAGGGACCGAACACTGAAGCTTTCTTT.

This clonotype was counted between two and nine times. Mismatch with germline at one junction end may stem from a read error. CDR3 loop: CASTKTGIVNTEACF. Here the CDR3 DNA reads TGTGCCAGCACCAAGACTGGGATCGTAAACACTGAAGCTTGCTTC. This rearrangement joins TRBV12-3 or TRBV12-4 to TRBJ1-1, with D unresolved. This CDR3 spans 15 amino acids.

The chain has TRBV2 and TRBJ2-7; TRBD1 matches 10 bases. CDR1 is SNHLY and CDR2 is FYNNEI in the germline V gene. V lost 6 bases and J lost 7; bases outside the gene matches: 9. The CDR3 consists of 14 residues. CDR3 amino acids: CASRTDRGLREQYF. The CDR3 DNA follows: TGTGCCAGCAGAACAGACAGGGGGCTAAGGGAGCAGTACTTC. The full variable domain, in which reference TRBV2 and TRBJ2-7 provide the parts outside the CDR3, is EPEVTQTPSHQVTQMGQEVILRCVPISNHLYFYWYRQILGQKVEFLVSFYNNEISEKSEIFDDQFSVERPDGSNFTLKIRSTKLEDSAMYFCASRTDRGLREQYFGPGTRLTVT.

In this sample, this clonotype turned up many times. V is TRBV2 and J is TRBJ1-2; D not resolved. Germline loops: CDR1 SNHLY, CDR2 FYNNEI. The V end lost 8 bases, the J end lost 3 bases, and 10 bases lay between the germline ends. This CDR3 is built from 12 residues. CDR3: CASGAEDYGYTF. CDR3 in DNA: TGTGCCAGCGGAGCAGAAGACTATGGCTACACCTTC.

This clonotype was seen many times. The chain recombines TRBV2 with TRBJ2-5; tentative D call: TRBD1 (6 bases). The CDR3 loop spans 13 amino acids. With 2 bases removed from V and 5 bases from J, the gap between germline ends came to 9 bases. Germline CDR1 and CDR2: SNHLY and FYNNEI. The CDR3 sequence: CASSESRGETQYF. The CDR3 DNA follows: TGTGCCAGCAGTGAATCCAGGGGCGAGACCCAGTACTTC.

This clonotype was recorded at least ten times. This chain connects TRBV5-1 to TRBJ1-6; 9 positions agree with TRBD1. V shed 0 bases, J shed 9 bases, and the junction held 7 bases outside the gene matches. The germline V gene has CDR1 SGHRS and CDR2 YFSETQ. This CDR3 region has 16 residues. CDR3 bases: TGCGCCAGCAGCTTGGACCTGGACAGGGGTACTTCACCCCTCCACTTT. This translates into CASSLDLDRGTSPLHF.

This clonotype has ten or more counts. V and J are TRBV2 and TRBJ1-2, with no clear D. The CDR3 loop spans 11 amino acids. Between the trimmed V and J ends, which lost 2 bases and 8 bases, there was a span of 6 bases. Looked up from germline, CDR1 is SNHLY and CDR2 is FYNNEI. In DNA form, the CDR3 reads TGTGCCAGCAGTGAAAATTTCGGCTACACCTTC. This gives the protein CASSENFGYTF.